A selection of T cell receptor beta chains follows, all from one sample in a study of response to subunit inactivated influenza vaccine. Via MiXCR, TCRdb re-called the RT-PCR reads, giving one row per CDR3 protein. The sample contains 450,000 to 600,000 distinct CDR3 sequences, approximately 6.9% of which appear only once. Sequenced material: PBMCs from blood, taken around 25 months after vaccination. The receptor source for this set is a man between 50 and 75 years old who received an inactivated influenza vaccine. CDR3s include the opening cysteine and the closing phenylalanine or tryptophan. Fields, in order: D gene, J gene, clone size, V gene, CDR3 protein, CDR3 DNA. The D gene is left open where the match is weak. The listing skips clone size in some rows; elsewhere it reads once, few, many or a size class.

>TRBD1|TRBJ2-5|many|TRBV29-1
CSVGDRVTQYF
TGCAGCGTCGGGGACAGAGTGACCCAGTACTTC
>-|TRBJ1-6|many|TRBV20-1
CSAKERNNSPLHF
TGCAGTGCTAAAGAGAGGAATAATTCACCCCTCCACTTT
>-|TRBJ2-2|few|TRBV20-1
CSATRTGTMGELFF
TGCAGTGCTACAAGGACCGGGACAATGGGGGAGCTGTTTTTT
>TRBD2|TRBJ2-7|few|TRBV7-8
CASSPFAGVYEQYF
TGTGCCAGCAGCCCCTTCGCGGGAGTCTACGAGCAGTACTTC
>-|TRBJ2-3|few|TRBV7-2
CASSSLVRRGVDTQYF
TGTGCCAGCAGCTCCCTAGTGCGGAGGGGGGTAGATACGCAGTATTTT
>-|TRBJ1-3|-|TRBV7-2
CASSFGGYTIYF
TGTGCCAGCAGCTTTGGAGGATACACCATATATTTT
>-|TRBJ2-7|many|TRBV29-1
CSVTARSYEQYF
TGCAGCGTCACCGCTCGATCCTACGAGCAGTACTTC
>-|TRBJ2-4|few|TRBV30
CAWSLQGENIQYF
TGTGCCTGGAGTTTACAGGGCGAAAACATTCAGTACTTC
>TRBD2|TRBJ2-6|-|TRBV30
CAWSGGSGRATGANVLTF
TGTGCCTGGAGTGGGGGTAGCGGGAGGGCCACTGGGGCCAACGTCCTGACTTTC
>-|TRBJ2-3|few|TRBV2
CATQGWGTDTQYF
TGTGCCACCCAGGGTTGGGGCACAGATACGCAGTATTTT
>TRBD1|TRBJ1-2|many|TRBV12-3/TRBV12-4
CASSLTQGTGFYGYTF
TGTGCCAGCAGTTTAACCCAAGGGACAGGCTTCTATGGCTACACCTTC
>TRBD1|TRBJ2-3|many|TRBV5-1
CASSPGDRSTDTQYF
TGCGCCAGCAGCCCGGGGGACAGGAGCACAGATACGCAGTATTTT
>-|TRBJ2-3|many|TRBV10-3
CAISGGTGDTQYF
TGTGCCATCAGTGGCGGGACGGGAGATACGCAGTATTTT
>-|TRBJ1-4|-|TRBV29-1
CSVVVGVGEKLFF
TGCAGCGTTGTAGTGGGGGTGGGCGAAAAACTGTTTTTT
>-|TRBJ1-2|-|TRBV4-3
CASSQDWTTVAF
TGCGCCAGCAGCCAAGATTGGACTACAGTTGCCTTC
>-|TRBJ1-6|few|TRBV5-6
CASSLGLKKNSPLHF
TGTGCCAGCAGCTTGGGACTCAAAAAGAATTCACCCCTCCACTTT
>-|TRBJ2-2|few|TRBV20-1
CSARERFDTGELFF
TGCAGTGCTAGAGAGCGATTTGACACCGGGGAGCTGTTTTTT
>-|TRBJ2-5|-|TRBV29-1
CSVARRSETQYF
TGCAGCGTTGCTCGAAGGTCGGAGACCCAGTACTTC
>-|TRBJ2-7|-|TRBV20-1
CSASGDQTAYEQYF
TGCAGTGCTAGTGGGGACCAAACGGCCTACGAGCAGTACTTC
>TRBD1|TRBJ1-5|few|TRBV4-2
CASSPIQGRNQPQHF
TGTGCCAGCAGCCCGATACAGGGGCGAAATCAGCCCCAGCATTTT
>TRBD2|TRBJ2-3|few|TRBV5-1
CASSLVPSGTTDTQYF
TGCGCCAGCAGCTTGGTTCCTAGCGGGACGACAGATACGCAGTATTTT
>-|TRBJ2-7|many|TRBV6-6
CASSSEQYF
TGTGCCAGCAGTAGCGAGCAGTACTTC
>TRBD1|TRBJ2-7|few|TRBV2
CASRRTGAGYEQYF
TGTGCCAGCAGGCGGACAGGGGCAGGGTACGAGCAGTACTTC
>-|TRBJ2-7|few|TRBV6-5
CASSHLQGSYEQYF
TGTGCCAGCAGTCACCTCCAGGGCTCCTACGAGCAGTACTTC
>-|TRBJ2-1|-|TRBV27
CASSLYATGNEQFF
TGTGCCAGCAGTTTGTACGCTACCGGCAATGAGCAGTTCTTC
>-|TRBJ1-2|-|TRBV12-2
CASRPLTGNYGYTF
TGTGCAAGTCGCCCCTTAACAGGAAACTATGGCTACACCTTC
>TRBD1|TRBJ2-7|-|TRBV20-1
CSASRQGSYEQYF
TGCAGTGCTAGCAGACAGGGGTCCTACGAGCAGTACTTC
>-|TRBJ2-2|few|TRBV7-2
CASSLLASDTGELFF
TGTGCCAGCAGCTTACTCGCTAGTGATACCGGGGAGCTGTTTTTT